The source of this T cell receptor beta chain is a study of blood T cell repertoires in COVID-19. Background on the study: COVID-19 samples, acute and convalescent, were from the United States, Italy and Spain.

In the study's own analysis: Reference gene primer amplification gave nucleated cell count estimates. Libraries were prepared by immunoSEQ multiplex PCR; TCRdb keeps only in-frame clonotypes and omits some of them. The V and J calls and clone size were taken over from that table, and D and trimming were inferred from the DNA. The table lists under 200,000 clones, less than 85% of them singletons. V lost 1 base, J lost 1 base, and 3 bases stayed unmatched. In germline, CDR1 is SGHTA, CDR2 FQGNSA. This CDR3 region has 16 residues. Participants came from roughly 25 US areas, aged roughly 18 to 100 years. Cohort 3 recovery required two negative PCRs, clearance, or symptom resolution.

The TCR was taken from a woman aged 50 to 65 who had recovered from COVID-19. The chain couples TRBV7-2 to TRBJ2-2; 7 bases are a match to TRBD1. Sequenced material: PBMCs or T cells enriched from blood (not recorded which). CDR3 coding DNA: TGTGCCAGCAGCTTAGGTGGGACAGTGAACACCGGGGAGCTGTTTTTT. Protein sequence: CASSLGGTVNTGELFF.